A selection of T cell receptor beta chains follows, all from one sample in a study of blood T cell repertoires in COVID-19. Measured with immunoSEQ multiplex PCR; TCRdb has only the in-frame clones, and not every one. The sample carries roughly 160,000 clones, 60% to 85% recorded once. The sequenced material came from peripheral blood. These receptors originate from a woman aged 55-69 years with COVID-19, enrolled during active disease. Both conserved end residues are part of each CDR3.

14	TRBV7-9	TRBJ1-5	CASSSPSSNQPQHF
14	TRBV28	TRBJ1-5	CASSLGGSEQPQHF
14	TRBV7-2	TRBJ2-7	CASSASGTSLEQYF
15	TRBV7-9	TRBJ1-5	CASSHDRGRLQPQHF
16	TRBV11-2	TRBJ2-2	CASSRGGLANTGELFF
16	TRBV5-4	TRBJ2-3	CASSKGGSGTVDTQYF
13	TRBV7-2	TRBJ1-2	CASSLDRDIGYTF
13	TRBV6-5	TRBJ1-2	CASRATDNYGYTF
13	TRBV5-1	TRBJ1-1	CASSLAGITEAFF
16	TRBV19	TRBJ2-5	CASSISSLAGGETQYF
13	TRBV7-9	TRBJ1-1	CASSSTGFTEAFF
14	TRBV6-5	TRBJ1-1	CASYVDSYGTEAFF
12	TRBV29-1	TRBJ1-1	CSAGQGRTEAFF
13	TRBV19	TRBJ1-1	CATATGGYTEAFF
12	TRBV12-3/TRBV12-4	TRBJ2-1	CASSLQYNEQFF
11	TRBV20-1	TRBJ1-3	CSARESVDIYF
15	TRBV5-5	TRBJ2-5	CASSRVGAFQETQYF
14	TRBV19	TRBJ2-2	CASIEVLNTGELFF
16	TRBV10-3	TRBJ1-1	CAISDAMGNGRTEAFF
13	TRBV30	TRBJ2-1	CAWNNGGYNEQFF
12	TRBV11-1	TRBJ2-2	CASGQNTGELFF
14	TRBV9	TRBJ2-7	CASSAGQGFYEQYF